A single sample is the source of the 10 T cell receptor beta chains below, sequenced in a study of cytomegalovirus exposure and HLA in healthy donors. The PCR had 60 Vbeta and 13 Jbeta primers. The method was immunoSEQ multiplex PCR; TCRdb's version includes in-frame clones alone and lacks a portion of them. The table records over 130,000 clones, about 60% of them present only once. The specimen was PBMCs. Receptors were obtained from a woman in her fifties or sixties in good health and CMV-seropositive.

A single count supports this clone. The chain joins TRBV27 to TRBJ2-2; D is perhaps TRBD2 (6 bases). V was shortened by 10 bases and J by 0 bases, with 9 bases between the two germline ends. Germline values: CDR1 MNHEY, CDR2 SMNVEV (reference sequence). The CDR3 covers 13 residues. CDR3 bases: TGTGCCACCGGGGGACCGAACACCGGGGAGCTGTTTTTT. Translated: CATGGPNTGELFF.

This clone was seen only once. The CDR3 spells CASSLSIDYEQYF. For the CDR3, the DNA is TGTGCCAGCAGCTTAAGCATTGATTACGAGCAGTACTTC. J is TRBJ2-7 and V is TRBV7-8, with D unresolved. The CDR3 covers 13 residues. V lost 2 bases, J lost 4 bases, and 9 bases lay in between. Germline V CDR1 and CDR2: SGHVS, FQNEAQ.

The V and J genes are TRBV5-1 and TRBJ1-1; D possibly corresponds to TRBD1 (5 bases). The CDR3 sequence is 13 residues long. The germline V and J ends were trimmed by 6 bases and 4 bases, with 13 bases remaining between them. Germline values: CDR1 SGHRS, CDR2 YFSETQ. This chain's CDR3 is CASTNYGGTEAFF. The DNA for the CDR3 is TGCGCCAGCACCAACTACGGGGGCACTGAAGCTTTCTTT.

The J gene is TRBJ2-7, the V gene TRBV13; TRBD2 matches 11 bases. Germline assignment: CDR1 PRHDT and CDR2 FYEKMQ (reference sequence). The ends lost 5 bases at V and 3 bases at J; junction bases unmatched: 3. This CDR3 is built from 14 residues. The DNA of the CDR3 is TGTGCCAGCAGCGCCGGGACTAGCGGCTACGAGCAGTACTTC. It yields the protein CASSAGTSGYEQYF. Full variable domain (remainder filled in from reference TRBV13 and TRBJ2-7): AAGVIQSPRHLIKEKRETATLKCYPIPRHDTVYWYQQGPGQDPQFLISFYEKMQSDKGSIPDRFSAQQFSDYHSELNMSSLELGDSALYFCASSAGTSGYEQYFGPGTRLTVT.

CDR3: CASSEVLNTEAFF. CDR3 coding DNA: TGTGCCAGCTCCGAGGTCCTGAACACTGAAGCTTTCTTT. V usage is TRBV28 and J usage is TRBJ1-1; D is uncertain. Trimming pared 8 bases from V and 0 bases from J, leaving 10 bases between. This CDR3 comprises 13 residues. The germline gives CDR1 MDHEN, CDR2 SYDVKM. Full variable domain (rest looked up from reference TRBV28 and TRBJ1-1): DVKVTQSSRYLVKRTGEKVFLECVQDMDHENMFWYRQDPGLGLRLIYFSYDVKMKEKGDIPEGYSVSREKKERFSLILESASTNQTSMYLCASSEVLNTEAFFGQGTRLTVV.

The V call is TRBV5-4, the J call TRBJ2-2; perhaps TRBD1 as D (6 bases). The CDR3 totals 15 residues. Trimming pared 3 bases from V and 3 bases from J, leaving 12 bases between. The germline gives CDR1 SGHNT, CDR2 YYREEE (reference sequence). The CDR3 coding sequence is TGTGCCAGCAGCTCGATCACAGGGTACACCGGGGAGCTGTTTTTT. This encodes CASSSITGYTGELFF.

This clone was seen repeatedly, ten times or more. The rearrangement joins TRBV7-2 to TRBJ2-7; 8 bases align to TRBD2. The germline CDR1 and CDR2 sequences are SGHTA and FQGNSA. The CDR3 has 15 residues. With 5 bases clipped from V and 1 base from J, the junction kept 7 bases outside the gene matches. This CDR3 is CASSLSGSGSYEQYF. The CDR3 DNA is TGTGCCAGCAGCCTCAGCGGGAGTGGATCCTACGAGCAGTACTTC. The full variable domain, with the rest looked up from reference TRBV7-2 and TRBJ2-7, is GAGVSQSPSNKVTEKGKDVELRCDPISGHTALYWYRQSLGQGLEFLIYFQGNSAPDKSGLPSDRFSAERTGGSVSTLTIQRTQQEDSAVYLCASSLSGSGSYEQYFGPGTRLTVT.

The chain recombines TRBV27 with TRBJ2-7, with a weak D call TRBD1 (6 bases). The CDR3 loop spans 14 amino acids. Trimming left V 0 bases short and J 2 bases short, with 8 bases between. CDR1 is MNHEY, CDR2 SMNVEV, per germline (reference sequence). In DNA form, the CDR3 reads TGTGCCAGCAGTTTATCAGACAGGACCTACGAGCAGTACTTC. Its protein product is CASSLSDRTYEQYF.

This clone turned up a few times. The V call is TRBV5-1, the J call TRBJ2-7; tentative D call: TRBD1 (5 bases). Germline V lookup: CDR1 SGHRS, CDR2 YFSETQ. The CDR3 length is 14 residues. V was cut by 3 bases and J by 1 base, with 11 bases left in between. CDR3 amino acids: CASSWEQVSYEQYF. The CDR3 DNA is TGCGCCAGCAGCTGGGAACAGGTATCCTACGAGCAGTACTTC.

V usage is TRBV11-2 and J usage is TRBJ2-7, with 14 bases aligning to TRBD2. Germline CDR1 reads SGHAT; CDR2 reads FQNNGV. V trimming: 5 bases; J trimming: 5 bases; junction bases outside the gene matches: 2. The CDR3 spans 14 residues. CDR3 bases: TGTGCCAGCAGCGGGACTAGCGGGAGTAACGAGCAGTACTTC. Its protein product is CASSGTSGSNEQYF.